These 23 T cell receptor beta chains share one sample of origin, sequenced in a study of blood T cell repertoires in COVID-19. The data were produced by immunoSEQ multiplex PCR, yet TCRdb's version contains in-frame clones alone and is incomplete. The sample carries about 480,000 clones, approximately 90% recorded once. Sequencing was carried out using peripheral blood. These receptors all stem from a woman in her 50s with COVID-19, enrolled during active disease.

This clone appeared a single time. The rearrangement uses TRBV5-1 and TRBJ2-3, with 10 bases fitting TRBD1. CDR3 length equals 15 residues. V shed 3 bases, J shed 4 bases, and the junction held 5 bases outside the gene matches. The germline V gene encodes CDR1 SGHRS and CDR2 YFSETQ. CDR3 protein: CASSSTGGISDTQYF. In nucleotides, the CDR3 is TGCGCCAGCAGCTCGACAGGGGGCATATCAGATACGCAGTATTTT.

There are a few counts of this clone. V and J are TRBV5-5 and TRBJ2-1, with 11 bases aligning to TRBD2. J was trimmed by 5 bases and V by 4 bases; bases with no gene match: 11. CDR1 and CDR2 from the germline V gene are SGHKS and YYEKEE (reference sequence). CDR3 length: 17 residues. As DNA, the CDR3 is TGTGCCAGCAGCGCTTCATACCTAGCGGGGGGAAACAATGAGCAGTTCTTC. Protein product: CASSASYLAGGNNEQFF.

This chain joins TRBV6-5 and TRBJ1-4, with no clear D. Germline V gene data show CDR1 as MNHEY and CDR2 as SVGAGI. This CDR3 comprises 13 residues. The V gene lost 6 bases and the J gene lost 5 bases, with 10 bases spanning the gap. CDR3 residues: CASRLFGNEKLFF. CDR3 bases: TGTGCCAGCAGACTTTTCGGGAATGAAAAACTGTTTTTT.

The V and J genes are TRBV10-3 and TRBJ2-2; D is perhaps TRBD2 (6 bases). V was trimmed by 7 bases and J by 6 bases, leaving 18 bases between them. Germline CDR1 ENHRY, CDR2 SYGVKD. There are 15 residues in the CDR3. CDR3 in amino acids: CAITRPGDGAGELFF. The CDR3 bases are TGTGCCATCACCCGCCCGGGGGACGGGGCCGGGGAGCTGTTTTTT.

The chain has TRBV11-2 and TRBJ2-7; 8 bases agree with TRBD1. V trimming: 3 bases; J trimming: 0 bases; junction bases outside the gene matches: 4. This CDR3 contains 15 residues. CDR1 is SGHAT, CDR2 FQNNGV, per germline. Here the CDR3 reads CASSLKGTGSYEQYF. The CDR3 DNA follows: TGTGCCAGCAGCTTGAAAGGGACAGGCTCCTACGAGCAGTACTTC.

This chain uses TRBV2 with TRBJ1-5, with a possible D match to TRBD1 (6 bases). Germline CDR1 and CDR2: SNHLY and FYNNEI. The CDR3 has 16 residues. V gave up 5 bases and J gave up 5 bases, with 19 bases separating them. The CDR3 DNA reads TGTGCCAGCAGTTATCTCCGGGGGGGCAGGGATCAGCCCCAGCATTTT. It yields the protein CASSYLRGGRDQPQHF.

The chain couples TRBV7-8 to TRBJ2-3, with 13 positions matching TRBD2. Trimming removed 5 bases from V and 3 bases from J; junction bases left unmatched: 5. The germline V gene has CDR1 SGHVS and CDR2 FQNEAQ. The CDR3 consists of 16 residues. This CDR3 reads CASSPTSGGVTDTQYF. Written as DNA, the CDR3 is TGTGCCAGCAGCCCCACTAGCGGGGGGGTTACAGATACGCAGTATTTT.

This clone was picked up one time. The genes are TRBV25-1 and TRBJ2-5; possibly TRBD1 for D (5 bases). Per germline, CDR1 MGHDK and CDR2 SYGVNS. This CDR3 comprises 15 residues. Between the trimmed V and J ends, which lost 1 base and 4 bases, there was a span of 13 bases. The CDR3, as DNA: TGTGCCAGCAGTGAATTCAGGGCTTCCGCAGAGACCCAGTACTTC. It codes for CASSEFRASAETQYF.

The chain is built from TRBV15 and TRBJ1-1; D uncertain. Trimming stripped 5 bases from V and 7 bases from J, with 17 bases between. The germline V gene encodes CDR1 LNHNV and CDR2 YYDKDF (reference sequence). CDR3 length: 14 residues. DNA for the CDR3: TGTGCCACCAGCTCCCCGGGAGGGTCGAATGAAGCTTTCTTT. Amino acid sequence: CATSSPGGSNEAFF.

V usage is TRBV28 and J usage is TRBJ1-2, with D maybe TRBD1 (6 bases). The V gene's germline CDR1 is MDHEN and CDR2 SYDVKM. This CDR3 has 13 amino acids. V was cut by 6 bases and J by 8 bases, with 16 bases left in between. CDR3 sequence reads: CASSEGGAGGYTF. CDR3 nucleotide sequence: TGTGCCAGCAGCGAGGGGGGAGCGGGGGGCTACACCTTC.

This clone was counted a single time. The chain joins TRBV11-2 to TRBJ2-5, with D perhaps matching TRBD2 (7 bases). Germline CDR1 is SGHAT and CDR2 is FQNNGV. V lost 8 bases, J lost 5 bases, and 12 bases lay in between. This CDR3 is built from 12 residues. The CDR3 here is CASRGAGETQYF. The CDR3 DNA reads as TGTGCCAGCCGGGGGGCCGGGGAGACCCAGTACTTC.

A single count supports this clone. The chain employs TRBV3-1 (or the pseudogene TRBV3-2) and TRBJ2-4, with 12 bases that match TRBD2. After removal of 0 bases from V and 9 bases from J, the junction contained 6 bases not matched to a gene. This CDR3 contains 16 residues. Germline V gene sequence: CDR1 LGHDT, CDR2 YNNKEL (reference sequence). The CDR3 protein is CASSQDFGLAGTIQYF. CDR3 DNA: TGTGCCAGCAGCCAAGATTTCGGACTAGCGGGGACCATTCAGTACTTC.

Remarks on this clone: Other DNA sequences of this sample code for an identical CDR3. The chain uses TRBV5-1 and TRBJ2-3; 7 bases agree with TRBD1. Germline lookup yields CDR1 SGHRS and CDR2 YFSETQ. The CDR3 length is 14 residues. The ends lost 2 bases at V and 3 bases at J; junction bases unmatched: 3. CDR3 coding DNA: TGCGCCAGCAGCTTAGGGGGCGCGACAGATACGCAGTATTTT. Amino acid sequence: CASSLGGATDTQYF.

The chain recombines TRBV14 with TRBJ2-1, with D possibly matching TRBD2 (5 bases). The ends were cut back, 4 bases at V and 7 bases at J, with 14 bases in the middle. CDR3 size: 14 residues. The germline V gene has CDR1 SGHDN and CDR2 FVKESK. Here the CDR3 DNA reads TGTGCCAGCAGCCCCCTAGGACTGGCAAATGAGCAGTTCTTC. Translation gives CASSPLGLANEQFF.

This sequence joins TRBV5-5 and TRBJ2-5; D is perhaps TRBD2 (6 bases). The germline V and J ends were trimmed by 1 base and 0 bases, with 10 bases remaining between them. This CDR3 comprises 15 residues. CDR1 is SGHKS, CDR2 YYEKEE, per germline (reference sequence). CDR3 DNA: TGTGCCAGCAGCTTGCCGGGACTGAACCAAGAGACCCAGTACTTC. It is translated as CASSLPGLNQETQYF.

The chain recombines TRBV6-1 with TRBJ2-4, with D possibly TRBD2 on 5 matching bases. The CDR3 is 11 amino acids. CDR1 and CDR2 from the germline V gene are MNHNS and SASEGT. Trimming took 3 bases from V and 16 from J, leaving 13 bases between them. The CDR3 nucleotides are TGTGCCAGCAGTGACGTGAGGGCGGAATACTTC. Protein sequence: CASSDVRAEYF.

V usage is TRBV12-3 or TRBV12-4 and J usage is TRBJ2-1, with 9 bases lining up with TRBD1. CDR3 length: 13 residues. V dropped 6 bases and J dropped 7; count of bases not matched to a gene: 4. CDR3 loop: CASSPQGANEQFF. The CDR3 DNA sequence: TGTGCCAGCAGCCCACAGGGGGCGAATGAGCAGTTCTTC.

The CDR3 sequence: CASSFSRFGEQYF. DNA of the CDR3: TGTGCCAGCAGTTTTAGCCGGTTCGGCGAGCAGTACTTC. This rearrangement joins TRBV27 to TRBJ2-7; D gene ambiguous. V lost 3 bases to trimming and J lost 6 bases, with 12 bases between them. The CDR3 runs 13 residues. From germline, CDR1 is MNHEY and CDR2 SMNVEV (reference sequence).

DNA of the CDR3: TGTGCCAGCAGCTTACGGCAGGGGCACTACGAGCAGTACTTC. Protein product: CASSLRQGHYEQYF. V is TRBV13 and J is TRBJ2-7; possibly TRBD1 for D (6 bases). This CDR3 contains 14 residues. The germline gives CDR1 PRHDT, CDR2 FYEKMQ (reference sequence). Deletions cut 2 bases from V and 3 bases from J, with 11 bases between.

This chain links TRBV7-9 with TRBJ1-2; D gene unclear. The length of the CDR3 is 13 residues. CDR1 and CDR2 from the germline V gene are SEHNR and FQNEAQ (reference sequence). V was clipped by 3 bases and J by 3 bases, with 8 bases between them. Here the CDR3 reads CASSLADHYGYTF. Written as DNA, the CDR3 is TGTGCCAGCAGCTTGGCCGATCACTATGGCTACACCTTC.

This chain connects TRBV9 to TRBJ1-1, with 9 bases aligning to TRBD1. Germline V gene lookup returns CDR1 SGDLS and CDR2 YYNGEE. Trimming cost V 0 bases and J 6 bases; bases outside gene matches: 12. This CDR3 is 17 amino acids long. CDR3 amino acids: CASSVGTGGASNAEAFF. In DNA form, the CDR3 reads TGTGCCAGCAGCGTAGGAACAGGGGGCGCGAGTAACGCTGAAGCTTTCTTT.

This clone was seen a single time. This chain joins TRBV27 and TRBJ1-6, with 7 positions matching TRBD1. Germline CDR1 MNHEY, CDR2 SMNVEV (reference sequence). Trimming cost V 6 bases and J 4 bases; bases outside gene matches: 3. The CDR3 has 14 residues. The DNA of the CDR3 is TGTGCCAGCAGGACAGGGACTTATAATTCACCCCTCCACTTT. Encoded protein: CASRTGTYNSPLHF.

This chain connects TRBV20-1 to TRBJ1-1; TRBD1 might be the D (5 bases). The CDR3 runs 13 residues. The germline V gene has CDR1 DFQATT and CDR2 SNEGSKA (reference sequence). V was clipped by 3 bases and J by 3 bases, with 11 bases between them. The CDR3 bases are TGCAGTGCTAGTGCCAGGGCGGACACTGAAGCTTTCTTT. Residues: CSASARADTEAFF.